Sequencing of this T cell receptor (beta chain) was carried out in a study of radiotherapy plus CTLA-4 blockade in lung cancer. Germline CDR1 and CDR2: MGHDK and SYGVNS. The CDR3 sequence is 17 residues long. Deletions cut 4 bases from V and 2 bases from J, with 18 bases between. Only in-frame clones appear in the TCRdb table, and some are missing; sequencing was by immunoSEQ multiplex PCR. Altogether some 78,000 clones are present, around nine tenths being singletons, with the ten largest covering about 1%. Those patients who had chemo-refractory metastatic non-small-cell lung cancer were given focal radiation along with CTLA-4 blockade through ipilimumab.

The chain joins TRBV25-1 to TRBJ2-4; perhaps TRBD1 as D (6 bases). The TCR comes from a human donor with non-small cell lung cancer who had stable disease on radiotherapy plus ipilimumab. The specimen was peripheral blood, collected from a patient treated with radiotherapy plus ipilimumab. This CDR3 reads CASSGWGSGDTKNIQYF. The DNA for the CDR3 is TGTGCCAGCAGTGGCTGGGGCTCCGGGGACACCAAAAACATTCAGTACTTC.